This TCR beta chain was found in a study of graft-versus-host responses after intestinal transplantation. General study findings and limits: Recipient marrow harbored GvH clones, some of which surfaced first in ileum or blood. Allograft graft-versus-host to host-versus-graft clonal ratios ran high in patients with graft-donor T cell macrochimerism.

This table comes from immunoSEQ multiplex PCR, and its TCRdb copy is limited to in-frame clones, with some not included. The sample contains around 97,000 clones, 93% of which appear only once. Concerning this clone itself: The antigen is unknown.

The receptor comes from a human donor who received an intestinal transplant. The material sequenced was unstimulated CD8+ T cells sorted from spleen or lymph node cells, taken before intestinal transplant.

The CDR3, as DNA: TGTGCCAGCAGACTAGCGGGGGGGTACGAGCAGTACTTC. Protein product: CASRLAGGYEQYF. This chain uses TRBV2 with TRBJ2-7; 13 bases are shared with TRBD2. The germline CDR1 and CDR2 sequences are SNHLY and FYNNEI. Losses at the gene ends were 6 bases for V and 4 bases for J; bases not matched to a gene: 0. This CDR3 has 13 amino acids.